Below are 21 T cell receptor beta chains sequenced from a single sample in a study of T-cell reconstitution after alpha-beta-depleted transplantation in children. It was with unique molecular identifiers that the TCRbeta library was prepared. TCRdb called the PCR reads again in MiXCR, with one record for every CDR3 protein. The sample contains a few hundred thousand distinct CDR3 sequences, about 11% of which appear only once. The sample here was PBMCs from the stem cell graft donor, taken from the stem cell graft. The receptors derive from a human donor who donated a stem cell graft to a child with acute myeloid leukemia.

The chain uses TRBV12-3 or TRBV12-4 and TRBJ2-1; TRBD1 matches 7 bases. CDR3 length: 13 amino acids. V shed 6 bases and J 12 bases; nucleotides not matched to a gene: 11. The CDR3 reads CASSLQGFSGQFF. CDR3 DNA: TGTGCCAGCAGCCTACAGGGGTTTTCGGGGCAGTTCTTC.

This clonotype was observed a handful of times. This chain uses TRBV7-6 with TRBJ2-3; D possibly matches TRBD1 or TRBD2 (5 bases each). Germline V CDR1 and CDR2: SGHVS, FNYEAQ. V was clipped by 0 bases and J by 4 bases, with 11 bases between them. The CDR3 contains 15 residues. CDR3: CASSLAAGSADTQYF. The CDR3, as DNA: TGTGCCAGCAGCTTAGCGGCAGGGAGCGCAGATACGCAGTATTTT. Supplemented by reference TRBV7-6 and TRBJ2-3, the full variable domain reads GAGVSQSPRYKVTKRGQDVALRCDPISGHVSLYWYRQALGQGPEFLTYFNYEAQQDKSGLPNDRFSAERPEGSISTLTIQRTEQRDSAMYRCASSLAAGSADTQYFGPGTRLTVL.

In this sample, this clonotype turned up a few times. Written as DNA, the CDR3 is TGTGCCAGCAGCTTCATTGGCAGGGGGGCAACAGATACGCAGTATTTT. Amino acids: CASSFIGRGATDTQYF. The chain couples TRBV11-2 to TRBJ2-3, with a tentative D call TRBD1 (7 bases). Germline lookup yields CDR1 SGHAT and CDR2 FQNNGV. The CDR3 covers 16 residues. Trimming stripped 3 bases from V and 3 bases from J, with 16 bases between. The full variable domain, rest sourced from reference TRBV11-2 and TRBJ2-3, is EAGVAQSPRYKIIEKRQSVAFWCNPISGHATLYWYQQILGQGPKLLIQFQNNGVVDDSQLPKDRFSAERLKGVDSTLKIQPAKLEDSAVYLCASSFIGRGATDTQYFGPGTRLTVL.

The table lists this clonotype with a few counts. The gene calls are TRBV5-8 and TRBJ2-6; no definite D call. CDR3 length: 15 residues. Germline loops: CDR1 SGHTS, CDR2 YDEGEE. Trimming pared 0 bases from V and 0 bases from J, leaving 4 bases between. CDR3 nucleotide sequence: TGTGCCAGCAGCTTGGACACCTCTGGGGCCAACGTCCTGACTTTC. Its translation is CASSLDTSGANVLTF.

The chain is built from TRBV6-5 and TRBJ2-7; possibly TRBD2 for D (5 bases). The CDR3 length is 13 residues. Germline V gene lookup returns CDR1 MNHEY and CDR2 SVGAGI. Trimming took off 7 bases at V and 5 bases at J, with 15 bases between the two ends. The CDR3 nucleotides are TGTGCCAGCACGGGGTTGAGGGCGCACGAGCAGTACTTC. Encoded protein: CASTGLRAHEQYF.

In DNA, the CDR3 is TGTGCCAGCAGCCCACCAATCATAATGTCGGGGACCCAGTACTTC. It translates to CASSPPIIMSGTQYF. The chain couples TRBV7-2 to TRBJ2-5; D uncertain. With 5 bases removed from V and 7 bases from J, the gap between germline ends came to 20 bases. This CDR3 contains 15 residues. Germline CDR1 SGHTA, CDR2 FQGNSA.

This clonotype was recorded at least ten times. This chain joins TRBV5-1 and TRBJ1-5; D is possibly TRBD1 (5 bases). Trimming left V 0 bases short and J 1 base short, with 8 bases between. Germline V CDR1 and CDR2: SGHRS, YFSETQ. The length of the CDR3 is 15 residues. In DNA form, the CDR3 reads TGCGCCAGCAGCTTGGATGGGGGAAGCAATCAGCCCCAGCATTTT. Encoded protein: CASSLDGGSNQPQHF.

The chain's CDR3 is CSARDWRAVKDTQYF. CDR3 nucleotides: TGCAGTGCTAGAGACTGGAGGGCCGTTAAAGATACGCAGTATTTT. The rearrangement joins TRBV20-1 to TRBJ2-3; tentatively, D is TRBD2 (6 bases). Trimming shortened V by 0 bases and J by 5 bases, and 15 bases separated the two germline ends. Germline-derived CDR1 and CDR2 are DFQATT and SNEGSKA (reference sequence). The CDR3 has 15 amino acids.

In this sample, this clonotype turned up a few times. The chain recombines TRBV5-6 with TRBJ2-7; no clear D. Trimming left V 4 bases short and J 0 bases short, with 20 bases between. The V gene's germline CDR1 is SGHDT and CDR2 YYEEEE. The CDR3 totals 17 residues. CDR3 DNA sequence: TGTGCCAGCAGCCTCCGGTTAGGGCAAAAACTCTCCTACGAGCAGTACTTC. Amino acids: CASSLRLGQKLSYEQYF.

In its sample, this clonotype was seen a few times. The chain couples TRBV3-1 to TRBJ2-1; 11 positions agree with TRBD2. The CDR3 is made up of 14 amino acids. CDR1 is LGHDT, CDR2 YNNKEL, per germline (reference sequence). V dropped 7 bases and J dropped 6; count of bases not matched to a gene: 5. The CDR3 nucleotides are TGTGCCAGCACTACTAGCGGGGGCACCAATGAGCAGTTCTTC. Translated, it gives CASTTSGGTNEQFF.

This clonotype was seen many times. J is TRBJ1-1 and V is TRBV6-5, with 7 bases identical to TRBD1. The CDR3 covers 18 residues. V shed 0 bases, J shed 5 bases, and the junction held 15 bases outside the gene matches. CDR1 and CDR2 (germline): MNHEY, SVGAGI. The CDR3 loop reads CASSYSTYSLTGATEAFF. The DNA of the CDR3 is TGTGCCAGCAGTTACTCGACCTACTCGCTCACAGGGGCTACTGAAGCTTTCTTT.

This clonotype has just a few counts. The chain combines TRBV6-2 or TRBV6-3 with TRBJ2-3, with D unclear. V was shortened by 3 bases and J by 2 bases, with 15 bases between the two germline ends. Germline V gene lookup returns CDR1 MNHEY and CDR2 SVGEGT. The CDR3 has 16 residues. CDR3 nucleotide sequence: TGTGCCAGCAGTTATTCCCCAACAGAAAACACAGATACGCAGTATTTT. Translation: CASSYSPTENTDTQYF.

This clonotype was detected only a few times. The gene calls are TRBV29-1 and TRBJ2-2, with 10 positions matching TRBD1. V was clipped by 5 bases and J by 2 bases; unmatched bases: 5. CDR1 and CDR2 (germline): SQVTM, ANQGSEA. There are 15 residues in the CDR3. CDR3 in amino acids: CSVSGQGTNTGELFF. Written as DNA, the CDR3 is TGCAGCGTTTCGGGACAGGGGACTAACACCGGGGAGCTGTTTTTT.

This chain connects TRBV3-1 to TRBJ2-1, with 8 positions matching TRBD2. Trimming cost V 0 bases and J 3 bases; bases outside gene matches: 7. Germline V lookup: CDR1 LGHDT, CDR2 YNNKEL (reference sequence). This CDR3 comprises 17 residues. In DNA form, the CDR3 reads TGTGCCAGCAGCCAAGATCGAGCGGGAGTTTACTACAATGAGCAGTTCTTC. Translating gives CASSQDRAGVYYNEQFF.

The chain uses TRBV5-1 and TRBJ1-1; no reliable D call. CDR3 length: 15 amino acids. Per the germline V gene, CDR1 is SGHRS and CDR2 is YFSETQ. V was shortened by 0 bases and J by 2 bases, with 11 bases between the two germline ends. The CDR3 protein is CASSLEGRTNTEAFF. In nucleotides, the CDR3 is TGCGCCAGCAGCTTGGAGGGCAGAACTAACACTGAAGCTTTCTTT.

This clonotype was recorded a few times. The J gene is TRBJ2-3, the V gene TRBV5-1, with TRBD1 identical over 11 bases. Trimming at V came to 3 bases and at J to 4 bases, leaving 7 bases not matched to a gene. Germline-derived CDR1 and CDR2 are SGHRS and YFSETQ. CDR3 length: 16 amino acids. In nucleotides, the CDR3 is TGCGCCAGCAGCTATGCCGGGACAGGGGGTCCAGATACGCAGTATTTT. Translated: CASSYAGTGGPDTQYF.

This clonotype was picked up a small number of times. CDR3 amino acids: CSARWTSGRSNEQYF. Here the CDR3 DNA reads TGCAGTGCTAGATGGACTAGCGGGAGGAGTAACGAGCAGTACTTC. The chain carries TRBV20-1 and TRBJ2-7; 14 bases line up with TRBD2. The ends lost 2 bases at V and 5 bases at J; junction bases unmatched: 5. This CDR3 region has 15 residues. Germline loops: CDR1 DFQATT, CDR2 SNEGSKA (reference sequence).

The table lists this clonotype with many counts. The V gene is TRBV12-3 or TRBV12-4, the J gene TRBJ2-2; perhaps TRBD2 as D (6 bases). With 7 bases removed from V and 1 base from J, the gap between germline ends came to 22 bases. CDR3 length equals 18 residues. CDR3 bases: TGTGCCAGCAACCCTGGGAGGCGCAGAGGCTTGAACACCGGGGAGCTGTTTTTT. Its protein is CASNPGRRRGLNTGELFF.

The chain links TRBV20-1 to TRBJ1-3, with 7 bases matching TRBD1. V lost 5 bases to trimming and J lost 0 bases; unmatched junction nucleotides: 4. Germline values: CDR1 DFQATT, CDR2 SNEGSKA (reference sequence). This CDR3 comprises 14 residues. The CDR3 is CSAEDRSSGNTIYF. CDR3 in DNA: TGCAGTGCTGAGGACAGGAGCTCTGGAAACACCATATATTTT.

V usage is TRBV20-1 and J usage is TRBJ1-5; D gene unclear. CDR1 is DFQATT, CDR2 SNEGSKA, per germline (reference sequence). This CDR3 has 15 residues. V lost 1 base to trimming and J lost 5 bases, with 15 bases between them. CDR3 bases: TGCAGTGCTAGAGCTATGAATGCTGTACATCAGCCCCAGCATTTT. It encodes CSARAMNAVHQPQHF.

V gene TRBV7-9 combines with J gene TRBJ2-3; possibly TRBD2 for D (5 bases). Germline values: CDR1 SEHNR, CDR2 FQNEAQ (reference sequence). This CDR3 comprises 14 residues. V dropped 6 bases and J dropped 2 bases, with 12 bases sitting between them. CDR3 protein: CASRWPADTDTQYF. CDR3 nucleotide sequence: TGTGCCAGCAGATGGCCAGCGGACACAGATACGCAGTATTTT.